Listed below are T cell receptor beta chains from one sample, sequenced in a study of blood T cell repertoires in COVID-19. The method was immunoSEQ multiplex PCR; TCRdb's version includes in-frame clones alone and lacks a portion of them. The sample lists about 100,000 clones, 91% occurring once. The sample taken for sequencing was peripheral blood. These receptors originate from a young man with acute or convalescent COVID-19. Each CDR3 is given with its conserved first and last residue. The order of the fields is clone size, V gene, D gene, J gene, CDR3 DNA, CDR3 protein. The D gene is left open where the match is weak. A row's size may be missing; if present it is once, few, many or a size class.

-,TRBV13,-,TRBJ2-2,TGTGCCAGCAGCTTAGGCTATTCGGACACCGGGGAGCTGTTTTTT,CASSLGYSDTGELFF
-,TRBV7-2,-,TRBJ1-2,TGTGCCAGCAGCTTAGTGCCCTTGGACAGCTCAGCTAACTATGGCTACACCTTC,CASSLVPLDSSANYGYTF
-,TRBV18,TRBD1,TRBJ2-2,TGTGCCAGCTCACGGACAGGGGGCTTGACCGGGGAGCTGTTTTTT,CASSRTGGLTGELFF
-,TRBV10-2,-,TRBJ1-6,TGCGCCAGCCCCACGCCTACAGGTTATTCACCCCTCCACTTT,CASPTPTGYSPLHF
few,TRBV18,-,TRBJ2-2,TGTGCCAGCTCACTAGCGTCCGGGGAGCTGTTTTTT,CASSLASGELFF
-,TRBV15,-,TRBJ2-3,TGTGCCACCAGCAGAGGGGGGCTTAGCACAGATACGCAGTATTTT,CATSRGGLSTDTQYF
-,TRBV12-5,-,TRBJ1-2,TGTGCTAGTGGTTTGGTCGGAGCACTCTATGGCTACACCTTC,CASGLVGALYGYTF
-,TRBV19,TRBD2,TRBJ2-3,TGTGCCAGTAGTATGAGGAGCTCCTGGGGACTAGCGACTCGCACAGATACGCAGTATTTT,CASSMRSSWGLATRTDTQYF
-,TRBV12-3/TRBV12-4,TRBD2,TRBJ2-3,TGTGCCGGCTCTAGCGGAGGTCCAGATACGCAGTATTTT,CAGSSGGPDTQYF
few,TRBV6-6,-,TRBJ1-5,TGTGCCAGCAGTTATGGGGGGGGGACCAATCAGCCCCAGCATTTT,CASSYGGGTNQPQHF
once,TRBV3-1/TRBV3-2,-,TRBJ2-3,TGTGCCAGCAGCCCCCTTTTAGCGGCGGGACGCACAGATACGCAGTATTTT,CASSPLLAAGRTDTQYF
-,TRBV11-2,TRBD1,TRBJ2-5,TGTGCCAGCAGCCGGGACAGGGGACGGGAGACCCAGTACTTC,CASSRDRGRETQYF
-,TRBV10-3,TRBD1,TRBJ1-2,TGTGCCATCAATGCGGGACAGGACTATGGCTACACCTTC,CAINAGQDYGYTF
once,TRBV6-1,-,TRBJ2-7,TGTGCCAGCAGGGGGGGGGCCGGCGAGCAGTACTTC,CASRGGAGEQYF
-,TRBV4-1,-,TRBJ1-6,TGCGCCAGCAGGGGAGGGACTCCAAATTCACCCCTCCACTTT,CASRGGTPNSPLHF
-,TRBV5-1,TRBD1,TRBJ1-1,TGCGCCAGCAGCTTGCAGGGGGCGAACACTGAAGCTTTCTTT,CASSLQGANTEAFF
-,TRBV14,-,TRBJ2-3,TGTGCCAGCAGCCAAGGGCGTAAGAGAGGCTTCCGACCTAGCACAGATACGCAGTATTTT,CASSQGRKRGFRPSTDTQYF
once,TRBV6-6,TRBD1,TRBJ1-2,TGTGCCAGCAGGGCCCAGGGGGCAGTTGGCTACACCTTC,CASRAQGAVGYTF
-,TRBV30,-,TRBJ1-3,TGTGCCTGGAGTTTCAACCGAGAGAACACCATATATTTT,CAWSFNRENTIYF
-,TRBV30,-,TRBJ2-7,TGTGCCTGGAGTGTAATGGCGGCAAAAGCCAGGGACGAGCAGTACTTC,CAWSVMAAKARDEQYF
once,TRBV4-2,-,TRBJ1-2,TGTGCCAGCAGCCAAGAAAGTCGGAGAGAGGTGAGGACCTTC,CASSQESRREVRTF
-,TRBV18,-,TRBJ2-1,TGTGCCAGCTCCCTCTCAGCGAGCTCCTACAATGAGCAGTTCTTC,CASSLSASSYNEQFF
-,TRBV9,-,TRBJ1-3,TGTGCCAGCAGCGTAGCCCCCGGGACATCTGGAAACACCATATATTTT,CASSVAPGTSGNTIYF
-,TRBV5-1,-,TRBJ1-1,TGCGCCAGCAGCTCGCTAAGGCCGGGAATTGACACTGAAGCTTTCTTT,CASSSLRPGIDTEAFF
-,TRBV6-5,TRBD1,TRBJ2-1,TGTGCCAGCAGGATCCAGGGGGTACCCCACAATGAGCAGTTCTTC,CASRIQGVPHNEQFF
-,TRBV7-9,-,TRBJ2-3,TGTGCCAGCAGTTTAGGGTGGCAGACAACTAGCACAGATACGCAGTATTTT,CASSLGWQTTSTDTQYF
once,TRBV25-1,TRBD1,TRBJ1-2,TGTGCCAGCAGTGCTATACAGGGGGCGGGTGGCTACACCTTC,CASSAIQGAGGYTF
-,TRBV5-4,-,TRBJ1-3,TGTGCCAGCAGCTCAGCTCGGGACATACCTGGAAACACCATATATTTT,CASSSARDIPGNTIYF
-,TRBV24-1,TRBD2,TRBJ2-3,TGTGCCACCAGTGATCAGCGGACCGGGACTAGCCCAGATACGCAGTATTTT,CATSDQRTGTSPDTQYF
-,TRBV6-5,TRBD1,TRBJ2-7,TGTGCCAGCAGTCGGAACCGGGACAGGGGCTACGAGCAGTACTTC,CASSRNRDRGYEQYF
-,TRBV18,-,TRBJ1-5,TGTGCCAGCTCTTACGACAGGCCGTCAGGTAGCAATCAGCCCCAGCATTTT,CASSYDRPSGSNQPQHF
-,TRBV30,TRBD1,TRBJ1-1,TGTGCCTGGAGGCCTCGCTGGACAGGGGGCTTAGTATGGAACACTGAAGCTTTCTTT,CAWRPRWTGGLVWNTEAFF
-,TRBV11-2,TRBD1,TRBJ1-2,TGTGCCAGCAGCTTAGCTGGACAGGGAGAGAGCTACACCTTC,CASSLAGQGESYTF
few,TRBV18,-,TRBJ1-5,TGTGCCAGCTCACCACTGGCAGGCCTCTATAGCAATCAGCCCCAGCATTTT,CASSPLAGLYSNQPQHF
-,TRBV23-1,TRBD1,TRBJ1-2,TGCGCCAGCAGTCAATCGGACAGGCGGGCTTCCTATGGCTACACCTTC,CASSQSDRRASYGYTF
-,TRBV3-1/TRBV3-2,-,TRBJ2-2,TGTGCCAGCAGCCAGGGGGCAAGAATCGGGGAGCTGTTTTTT,CASSQGARIGELFF
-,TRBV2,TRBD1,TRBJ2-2,TGTGCCAGCAGTGCCGGACAGGTCGGGCCGCCCGGGGAGCTGTTTTTT,CASSAGQVGPPGELFF
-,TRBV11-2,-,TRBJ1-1,TGTGCCAGCAGCTTGGGGCTCGGCACTGAAGCTTTCTTT,CASSLGLGTEAFF
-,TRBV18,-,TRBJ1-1,TGTGCCAGCTCACCAATGGGGCCGCCAACTGAAGCTTTCTTT,CASSPMGPPTEAFF
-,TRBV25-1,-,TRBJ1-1,TGTGCCAGCAGTGATGAACGGGGAACTGAAGCTTTCTTT,CASSDERGTEAFF
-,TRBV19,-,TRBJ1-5,TGTGCCAGTAGTAAGAGCCGGGGTAATCAGCCCCAGCATTTT,CASSKSRGNQPQHF
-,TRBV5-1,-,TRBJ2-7,TGCGCCAGCAGCCTAACAGACTACGAGCAGTACTTC,CASSLTDYEQYF
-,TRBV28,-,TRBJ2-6,TGTGCCAGCAGTTTAGCAAGGGGTACTGGGGCCAACGTCCTGACTTTC,CASSLARGTGANVLTF
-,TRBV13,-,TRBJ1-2,TGTGCCAGCAGCTTAGGCCAGGGGACGGATGGCTACACCTTC,CASSLGQGTDGYTF
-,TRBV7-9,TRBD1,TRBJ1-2,TGTGCCAGCAGCTTAGACTCCGGGACAGGGGATGGCTACACCTTC,CASSLDSGTGDGYTF
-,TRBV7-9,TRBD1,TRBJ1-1,TGTGCCAGTGCTTCACAGGGGGACACTGAAGCTTTCTTT,CASASQGDTEAFF
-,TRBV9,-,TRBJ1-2,TGTGCCAGCAGCCTTCGGAGAGAGGGAGGGGGCTACACCTTC,CASSLRREGGGYTF
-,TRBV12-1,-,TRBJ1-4,TGTGCCAGCAGCTTTCCGGACAGGGGTTTAGTTACGCTGTTTTTT,CASSFPDRGLVTLFF